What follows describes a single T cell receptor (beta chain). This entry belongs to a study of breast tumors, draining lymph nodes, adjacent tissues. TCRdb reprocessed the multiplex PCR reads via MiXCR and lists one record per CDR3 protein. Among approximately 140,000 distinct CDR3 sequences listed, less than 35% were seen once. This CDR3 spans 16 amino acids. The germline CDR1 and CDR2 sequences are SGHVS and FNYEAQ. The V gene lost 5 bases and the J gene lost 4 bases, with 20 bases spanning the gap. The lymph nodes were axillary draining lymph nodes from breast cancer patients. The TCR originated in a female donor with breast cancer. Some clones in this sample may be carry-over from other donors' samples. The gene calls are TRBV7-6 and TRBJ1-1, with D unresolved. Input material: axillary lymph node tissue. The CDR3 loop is CASSPTKVPTSTEAFF. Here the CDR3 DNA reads TGTGCCAGCAGCCCCACAAAGGTCCCAACGAGCACTGAAGCTTTCTTT.